This section outlines one TCR beta chain sequence together with its context. This specimen belongs to a study of early T cells in non-severe SARS-CoV-2 infection. TCRdb passed the 5' RACE reads through MiXCR, listing each CDR3 protein once. Here the sample spans about 90,000 distinct CDR3 sequences, about 12% being singletons. Trimming removed 11 bases from V and 2 bases from J; junction bases left unmatched: 9. The CDR3 totals 14 residues. Looked up from germline, CDR1 is WNHNN and CDR2 is SYGVQD (reference sequence). The chain combines TRBV10-1 with TRBJ2-7; 10 bases agree with TRBD1. The specimen was whole blood, collected at baseline. The sequence was collected from an adult who was a healthcare worker with PCR-confirmed SARS-CoV-2 infection or an uninfected control (not recorded which). This CDR3 is CARPGDRGTYEQYF. The CDR3 bases are TGCGCCCGACCCGGGGACAGGGGCACCTACGAGCAGTACTTC.